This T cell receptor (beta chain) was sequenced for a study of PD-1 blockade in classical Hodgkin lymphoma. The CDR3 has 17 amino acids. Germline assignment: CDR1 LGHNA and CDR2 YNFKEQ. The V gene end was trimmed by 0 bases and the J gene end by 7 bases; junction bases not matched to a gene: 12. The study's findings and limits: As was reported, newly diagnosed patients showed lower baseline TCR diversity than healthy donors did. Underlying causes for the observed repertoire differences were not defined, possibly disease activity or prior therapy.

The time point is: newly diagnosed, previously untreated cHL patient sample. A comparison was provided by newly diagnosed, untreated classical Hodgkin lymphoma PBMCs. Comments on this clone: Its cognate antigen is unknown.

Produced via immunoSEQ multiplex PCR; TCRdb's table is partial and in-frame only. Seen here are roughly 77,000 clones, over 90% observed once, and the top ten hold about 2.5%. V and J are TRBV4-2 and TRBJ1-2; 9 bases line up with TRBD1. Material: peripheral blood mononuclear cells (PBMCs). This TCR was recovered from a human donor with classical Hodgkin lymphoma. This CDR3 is CASSQEVGDRELGGYTF. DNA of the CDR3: TGTGCCAGCAGCCAAGAGGTCGGGGACAGGGAACTTGGTGGCTACACCTTC.